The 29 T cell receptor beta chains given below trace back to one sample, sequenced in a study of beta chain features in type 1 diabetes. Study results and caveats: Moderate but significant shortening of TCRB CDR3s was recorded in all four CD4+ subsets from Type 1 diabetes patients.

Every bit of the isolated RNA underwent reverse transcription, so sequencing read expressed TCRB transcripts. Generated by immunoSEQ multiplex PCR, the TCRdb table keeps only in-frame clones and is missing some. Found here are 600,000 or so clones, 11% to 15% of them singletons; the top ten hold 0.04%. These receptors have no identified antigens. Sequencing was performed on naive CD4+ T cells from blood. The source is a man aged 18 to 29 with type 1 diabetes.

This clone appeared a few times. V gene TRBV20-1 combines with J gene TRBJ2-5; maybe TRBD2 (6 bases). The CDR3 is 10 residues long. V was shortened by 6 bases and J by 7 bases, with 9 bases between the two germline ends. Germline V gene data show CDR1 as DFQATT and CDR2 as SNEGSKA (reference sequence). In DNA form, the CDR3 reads TGCAGTGCCTGGAGGGGGACCCAGTACTTC. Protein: CSAWRGTQYF.

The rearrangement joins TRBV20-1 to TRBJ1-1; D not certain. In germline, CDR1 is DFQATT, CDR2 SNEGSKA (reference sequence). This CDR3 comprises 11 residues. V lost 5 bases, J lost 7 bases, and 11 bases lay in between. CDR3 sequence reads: CSASQTNEAFF. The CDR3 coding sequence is TGCAGTGCTTCACAGACAAATGAAGCTTTCTTT.

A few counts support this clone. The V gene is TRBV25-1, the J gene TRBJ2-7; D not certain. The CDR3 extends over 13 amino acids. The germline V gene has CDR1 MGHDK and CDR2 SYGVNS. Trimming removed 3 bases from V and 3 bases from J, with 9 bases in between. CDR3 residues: CASSENSFYEQYF. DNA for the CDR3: TGTGCCAGCAGTGAGAATAGCTTCTACGAGCAGTACTTC.

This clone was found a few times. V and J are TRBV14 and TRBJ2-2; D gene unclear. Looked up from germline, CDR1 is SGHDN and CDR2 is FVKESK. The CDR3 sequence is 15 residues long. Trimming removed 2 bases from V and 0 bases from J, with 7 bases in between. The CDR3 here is CASSQRKTNTGELFF. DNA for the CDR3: TGTGCCAGCAGCCAACGTAAAACGAACACCGGGGAGCTGTTTTTT.

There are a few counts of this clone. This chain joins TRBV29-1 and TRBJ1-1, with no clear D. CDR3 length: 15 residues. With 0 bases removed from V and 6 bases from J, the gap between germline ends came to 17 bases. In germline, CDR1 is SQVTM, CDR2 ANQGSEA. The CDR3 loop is CSVEDAGEGGAEAFF. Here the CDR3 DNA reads TGCAGCGTTGAAGATGCCGGGGAAGGTGGGGCTGAAGCTTTCTTT.

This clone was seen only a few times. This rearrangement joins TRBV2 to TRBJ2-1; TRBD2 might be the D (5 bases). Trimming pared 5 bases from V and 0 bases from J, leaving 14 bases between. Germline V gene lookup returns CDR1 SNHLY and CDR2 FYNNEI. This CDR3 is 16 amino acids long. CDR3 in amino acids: CASSIRAASSYNEQFF. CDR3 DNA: TGTGCCAGCAGTATAAGAGCGGCCAGCTCCTACAATGAGCAGTTCTTC.

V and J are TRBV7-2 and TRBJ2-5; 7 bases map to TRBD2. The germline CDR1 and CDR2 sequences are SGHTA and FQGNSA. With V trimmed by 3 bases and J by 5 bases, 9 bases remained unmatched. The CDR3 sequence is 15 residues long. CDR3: CASSFLLAMRETQYF. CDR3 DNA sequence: TGTGCCAGCAGCTTTCTACTAGCGATGAGGGAGACCCAGTACTTC.

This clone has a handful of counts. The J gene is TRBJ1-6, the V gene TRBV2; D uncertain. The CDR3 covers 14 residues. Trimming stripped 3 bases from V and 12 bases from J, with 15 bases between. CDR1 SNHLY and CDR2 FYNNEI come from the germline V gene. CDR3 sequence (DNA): TGTGCCAGCAGTGATACCAGCCCAGTTCTACCCCTCCACTTT. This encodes CASSDTSPVLPLHF.

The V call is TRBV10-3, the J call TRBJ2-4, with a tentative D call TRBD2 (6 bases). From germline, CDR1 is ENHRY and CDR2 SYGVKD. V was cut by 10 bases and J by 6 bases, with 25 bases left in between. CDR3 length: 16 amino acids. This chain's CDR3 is CASTLTGGQTRNIQYF. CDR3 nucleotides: TGTGCCAGCACCCTTACTGGTGGCCAGACTAGAAACATTCAGTACTTC.

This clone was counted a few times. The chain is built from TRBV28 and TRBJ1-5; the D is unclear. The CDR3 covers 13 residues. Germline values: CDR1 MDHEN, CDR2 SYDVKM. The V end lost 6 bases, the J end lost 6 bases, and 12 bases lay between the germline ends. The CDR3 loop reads CASSSDMSQPQHF. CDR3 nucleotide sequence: TGTGCCAGCAGCTCGGATATGAGTCAGCCCCAGCATTTT.

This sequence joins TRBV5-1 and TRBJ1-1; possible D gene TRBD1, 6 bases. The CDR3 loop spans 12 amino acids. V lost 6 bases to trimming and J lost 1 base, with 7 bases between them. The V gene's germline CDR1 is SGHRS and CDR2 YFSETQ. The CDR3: CASKQGNTEAFF. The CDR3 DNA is TGCGCCAGCAAACAGGGGAACACTGAAGCTTTCTTT.

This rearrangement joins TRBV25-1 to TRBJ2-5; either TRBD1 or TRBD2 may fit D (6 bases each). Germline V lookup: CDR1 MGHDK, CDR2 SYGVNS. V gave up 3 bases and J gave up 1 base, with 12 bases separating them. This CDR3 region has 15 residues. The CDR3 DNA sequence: TGTGCCAGCAGTGACGATGGGGGGCCCCAAGAGACCCAGTACTTC. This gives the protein CASSDDGGPQETQYF.

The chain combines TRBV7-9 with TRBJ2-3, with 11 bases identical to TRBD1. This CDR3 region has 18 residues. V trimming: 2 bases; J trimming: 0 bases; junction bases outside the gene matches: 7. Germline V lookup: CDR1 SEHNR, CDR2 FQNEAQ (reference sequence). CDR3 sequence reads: CASSLTGQGVISTDTQYF. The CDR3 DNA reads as TGTGCCAGCAGCTTAACGGGACAGGGGGTGATTAGCACAGATACGCAGTATTTT.

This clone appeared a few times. CDR3 region: CASSYDGNYGYTF. DNA of the CDR3: TGTGCCAGCAGTTACGACGGGAACTATGGCTACACCTTC. The gene calls are TRBV6-6 and TRBJ1-2; the D is unclear. V was shortened by 2 bases and J by 2 bases, with 6 bases between the two germline ends. Germline values: CDR1 MNHNY, CDR2 SVGAGI (reference sequence). CDR3 length: 13 residues.

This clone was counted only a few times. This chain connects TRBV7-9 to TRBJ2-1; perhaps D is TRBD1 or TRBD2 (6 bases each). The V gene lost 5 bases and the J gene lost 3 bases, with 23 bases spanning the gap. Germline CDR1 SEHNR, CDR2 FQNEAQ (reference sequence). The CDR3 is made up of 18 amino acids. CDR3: CASSRFRGPLGYYNEQFF. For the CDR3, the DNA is TGTGCCAGCAGCCGATTCCGGGGGCCACTGGGATACTACAATGAGCAGTTCTTC.

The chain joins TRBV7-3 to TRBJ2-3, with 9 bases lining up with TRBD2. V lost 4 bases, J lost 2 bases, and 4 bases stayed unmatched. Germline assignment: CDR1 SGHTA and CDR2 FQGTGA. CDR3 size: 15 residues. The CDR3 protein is CASSSGLALTDTQYF. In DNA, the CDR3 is TGTGCCAGCAGCTCGGGACTAGCCCTCACAGATACGCAGTATTTT.

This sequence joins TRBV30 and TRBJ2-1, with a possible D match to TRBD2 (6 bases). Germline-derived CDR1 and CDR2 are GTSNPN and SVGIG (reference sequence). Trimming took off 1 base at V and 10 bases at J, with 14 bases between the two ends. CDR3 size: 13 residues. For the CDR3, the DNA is TGTGCCTGGAGTGCCTCGGGGGTGGGCGAGCAGTTCTTC. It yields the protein CAWSASGVGEQFF.

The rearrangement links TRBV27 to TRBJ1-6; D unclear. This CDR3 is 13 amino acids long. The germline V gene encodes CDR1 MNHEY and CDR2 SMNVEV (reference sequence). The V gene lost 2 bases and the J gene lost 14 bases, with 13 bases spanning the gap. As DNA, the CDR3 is TGTGCCAGCAGTTTAGAGGGATTGAAAGCCCTCCACTTT. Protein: CASSLEGLKALHF.

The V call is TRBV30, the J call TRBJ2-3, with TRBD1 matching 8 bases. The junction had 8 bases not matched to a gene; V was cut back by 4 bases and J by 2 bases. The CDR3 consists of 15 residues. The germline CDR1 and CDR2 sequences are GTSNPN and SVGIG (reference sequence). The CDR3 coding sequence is TGTGCCTGGAATTCTAGGACAGGGAACACAGATACGCAGTATTTT. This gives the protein CAWNSRTGNTDTQYF.

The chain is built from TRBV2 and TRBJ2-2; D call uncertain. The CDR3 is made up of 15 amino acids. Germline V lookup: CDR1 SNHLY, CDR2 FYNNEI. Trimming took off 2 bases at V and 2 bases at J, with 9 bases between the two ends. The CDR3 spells CASSEYGGNTGELFF. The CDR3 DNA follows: TGTGCCAGCAGTGAATACGGCGGAAACACCGGGGAGCTGTTTTTT.

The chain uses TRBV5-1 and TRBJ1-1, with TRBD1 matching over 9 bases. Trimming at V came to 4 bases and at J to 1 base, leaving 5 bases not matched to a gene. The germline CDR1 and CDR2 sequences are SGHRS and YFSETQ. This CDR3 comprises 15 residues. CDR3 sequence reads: CASSLGQGSNTEAFF. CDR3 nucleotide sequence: TGCGCCAGCAGCCTTGGACAGGGGTCGAACACTGAAGCTTTCTTT.

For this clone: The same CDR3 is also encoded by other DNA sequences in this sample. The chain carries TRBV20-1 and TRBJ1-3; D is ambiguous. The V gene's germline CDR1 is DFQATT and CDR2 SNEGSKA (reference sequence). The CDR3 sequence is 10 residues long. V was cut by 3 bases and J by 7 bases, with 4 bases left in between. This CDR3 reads CSARENTIYF. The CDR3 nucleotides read TGCAGTGCTAGGGAGAACACCATATATTTT.

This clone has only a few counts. The CDR3 spells CASSLDGVTGRSGYTF. For the CDR3, the DNA is TGCGCCAGCAGCTTGGACGGGGTTACAGGGCGAAGTGGTTACACCTTC. V usage is TRBV5-1 and J usage is TRBJ1-2, with a weak D call TRBD1 (6 bases). The CDR3 length is 16 residues. Germline CDR1 is SGHRS and CDR2 is YFSETQ. V was pared by 0 bases and J by 11 bases, with 23 bases between.

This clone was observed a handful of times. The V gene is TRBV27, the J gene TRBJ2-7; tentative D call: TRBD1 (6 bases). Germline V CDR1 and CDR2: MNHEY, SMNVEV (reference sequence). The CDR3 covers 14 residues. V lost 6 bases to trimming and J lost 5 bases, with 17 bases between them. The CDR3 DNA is TGTGCCAGCAGCCAGGGGCAGGGGATCGACGAGCAGTACTTC. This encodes CASSQGQGIDEQYF.

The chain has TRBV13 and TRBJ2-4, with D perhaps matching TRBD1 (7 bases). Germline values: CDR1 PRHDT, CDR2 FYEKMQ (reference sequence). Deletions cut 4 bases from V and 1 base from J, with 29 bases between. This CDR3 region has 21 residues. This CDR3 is CASSSADFGGTGVGAKNIQYF. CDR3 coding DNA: TGTGCCAGCAGCTCCGCCGACTTCGGGGGTACAGGGGTCGGGGCCAAAAACATTCAGTACTTC.

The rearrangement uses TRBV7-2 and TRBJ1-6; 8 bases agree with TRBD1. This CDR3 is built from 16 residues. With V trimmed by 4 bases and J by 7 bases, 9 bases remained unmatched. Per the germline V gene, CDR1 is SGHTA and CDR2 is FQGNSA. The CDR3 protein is CASSYAAGTGNSPLHF. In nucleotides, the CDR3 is TGTGCCAGCAGCTACGCGGCCGGGACAGGCAATTCACCCCTCCACTTT.

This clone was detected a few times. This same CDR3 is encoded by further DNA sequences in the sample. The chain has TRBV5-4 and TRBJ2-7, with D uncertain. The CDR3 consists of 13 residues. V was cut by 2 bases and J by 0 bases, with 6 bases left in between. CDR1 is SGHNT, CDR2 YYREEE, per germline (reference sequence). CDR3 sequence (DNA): TGTGCCAGCAGCTTCCCGAGCTCCTACGAGCAGTACTTC. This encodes CASSFPSSYEQYF.

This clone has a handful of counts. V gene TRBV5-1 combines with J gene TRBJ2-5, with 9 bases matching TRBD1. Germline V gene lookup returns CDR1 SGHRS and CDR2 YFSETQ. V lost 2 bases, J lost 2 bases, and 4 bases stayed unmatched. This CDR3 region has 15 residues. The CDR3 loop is CASSLRQGVQETQYF. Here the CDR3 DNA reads TGCGCCAGCAGCTTACGACAGGGGGTTCAAGAGACCCAGTACTTC.

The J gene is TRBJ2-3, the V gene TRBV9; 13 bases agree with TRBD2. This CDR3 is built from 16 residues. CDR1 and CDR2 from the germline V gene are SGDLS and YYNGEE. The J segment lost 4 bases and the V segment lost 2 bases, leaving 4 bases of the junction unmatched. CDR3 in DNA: TGTGCCAGCAGCGTGGGACTAGCGGGGTCTTCAGATACGCAGTATTTT. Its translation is CASSVGLAGSSDTQYF.